The rows below give T cell receptor beta chains drawn from one sample of a study of cytomegalovirus exposure and HLA in healthy donors. Method: immunoSEQ multiplex PCR; TCRdb's copy keeps in-frame clones and lacks some. Among tens of thousands of clones listed, 95% were seen once. The sample consisted of PBMCs. These receptors all stem from a woman under 30 in good health and CMV-seronegative. CDR3s include the opening cysteine and the closing phenylalanine or tryptophan. A D gene is named only where the DNA matches it firmly.

TRBJ1-2 | TRBV5-1 | 14 | . | CASSSSLANYGYTF
TRBJ1-4 | TRBV28 | 15 | TRBD1 | CASSPQGAGNEKLFF
TRBJ2-3 | TRBV19 | 14 | . | CASTLTAHTDTQYF
TRBJ1-3 | TRBV7-2 | 14 | . | CASSSDFSGNTIYF
TRBJ1-5 | TRBV19 | 14 | . | CASRGSYSNQPQHF
TRBJ2-7 | TRBV29-1 | 14 | . | CSVGDHRDPYEQYF
TRBJ1-2 | TRBV28 | 13 | . | CASSFAELYGYTF
TRBJ2-1 | TRBV12-5 | 12 | . | CASGLHYNEQFF
TRBJ1-3 | TRBV4-3 | 15 | TRBD1 | CASSQGTGAGNTIYF
TRBJ2-1 | TRBV29-1 | 17 | TRBD2 | CSVRTSGKKSSYNEQFF
TRBJ2-1 | TRBV30 | 16 | TRBD2 | CAWSAIPSGSYNEQFF
TRBJ1-1 | TRBV5-8 | 16 | TRBD1 | CASGTGDLYLNTEAFF
TRBJ2-4 | TRBV14 | 14 | . | CASSSAGAKNIQYF
TRBJ1-2 | TRBV5-1 | 14 | . | CASSLDRQEDGYTF
TRBJ1-2 | TRBV25-1 | 11 | . | CASSAGVGYTF
TRBJ1-1 | TRBV29-1 | 13 | TRBD1 | CSVERQGVSEAFF
TRBJ2-2 | TRBV7-8 | 12 | . | CASRYPGGELFF
TRBJ2-3 | TRBV5-6 | 15 | TRBD1 | CASSLPGTGTDTQYF
TRBJ1-1 | TRBV18 | 11 | . | CASSPQTEAFF
TRBJ1-4 | TRBV5-4 | 15 | . | CASSPKGETNEKLFF
TRBJ2-7 | TRBV4-1 | 17 | TRBD2 | CASSQPLRLAGGYEQYF